This TCR beta chain was documented in a study of post-analysis software for immune sequencing data. On the study more broadly: Disease trajectories encompassed relapsing-remitting, secondary progressive and progressive-relapsing multiple sclerosis. Study-level findings and limits: The study found significantly lower normalized Chao1 diversity in multiple sclerosis patients than in controls. Comparison of patients with controls showed roughly five TRBV segments more frequent in patients, TRBV5-6, TRBV5-1 and TRBV20-1 among them.

The TCR beta cDNA libraries contained unique molecular identifiers. Each sample of roughly 0.95 to 10 million input T cells yielded about 500,000 cDNA molecules, so each molecule approximated one T cell. MiXCR, run by TCRdb on the PCR reads, gives a single entry per CDR3 protein. The sample has some 690,000 distinct CDR3 sequences, roughly 30% seen once. This clonotype was observed a few times. The antigen is undetermined. CDR3 length: 15 amino acids. V lost 0 bases to trimming and J lost 8 bases; unmatched junction nucleotides: 4. The V gene's germline CDR1 is SEHNR and CDR2 FQNEAQ (reference sequence).

Source material: blood. The clonotype was recovered from a girl between 10 and 17 years old with multiple sclerosis. The genes are TRBV7-9 and TRBJ2-1, with 10 nucleotides matching TRBD2. The DNA of the CDR3 is TGTGCCAGCAGCTTAGCGAGACTAGCGGGCGATGAGCAGTTCTTC. This sequence encodes CASSLARLAGDEQFF.